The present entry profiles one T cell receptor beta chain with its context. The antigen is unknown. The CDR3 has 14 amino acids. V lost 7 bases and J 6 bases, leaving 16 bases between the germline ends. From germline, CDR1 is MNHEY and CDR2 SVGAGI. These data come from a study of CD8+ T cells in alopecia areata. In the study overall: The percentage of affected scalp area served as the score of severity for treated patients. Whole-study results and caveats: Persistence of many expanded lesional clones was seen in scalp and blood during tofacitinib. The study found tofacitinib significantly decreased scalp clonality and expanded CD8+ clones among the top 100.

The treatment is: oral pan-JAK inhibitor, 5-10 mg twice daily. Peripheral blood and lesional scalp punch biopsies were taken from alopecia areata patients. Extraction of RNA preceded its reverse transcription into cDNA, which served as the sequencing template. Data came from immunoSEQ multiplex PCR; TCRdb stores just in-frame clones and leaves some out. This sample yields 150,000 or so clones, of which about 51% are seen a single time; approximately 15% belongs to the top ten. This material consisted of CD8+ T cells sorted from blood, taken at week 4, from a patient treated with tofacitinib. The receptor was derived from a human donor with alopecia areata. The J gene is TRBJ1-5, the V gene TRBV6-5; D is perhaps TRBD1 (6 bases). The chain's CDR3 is CASTNPGAGQPQHF. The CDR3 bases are TGTGCCAGCACAAACCCGGGGGCCGGTCAGCCCCAGCATTTT.